This T cell receptor beta chain was found in a study of identifying expanded T cells in peripheral blood. Findings and limits, study-wide: Across healthy donors, higher total template counts meant significantly greater roughly 2-week count variance.

This CDR3 has 15 amino acids. V shed 3 bases and J 3 bases; nucleotides not matched to a gene: 5. Germline lookup yields CDR1 SGDLS and CDR2 YYNGEE. Note on this clone: Its cognate antigen is unknown.

Some clones are missing from TCRdb's copy, which holds only in-frame ones; the method was immunoSEQ multiplex PCR. Among approximately 79,000 clones, 90% were seen once, and the ten largest hold 3% to 3.5%. The TCR comes from a person aged 18 to 70 in good health. This chain uses TRBV9 with TRBJ2-2; 7 bases are shared with TRBD1. The sequenced sample was blood. CDR3 coding DNA: TGTGCCAGCAGCGCCGGGACAGATTACACCGGGGAGCTGTTTTTT. It yields the protein CASSAGTDYTGELFF.